The present T cell receptor beta chain was sequenced within a study of PD-L1 blockade in urothelial cancer. Study-wide findings and caveats: Better survival was predicted by below-median pretreatment blood TCR clonality. Blood clones associated with the tumor expanded more at 3 weeks in durable-benefit patients.

Some clones are missing from TCRdb's copy, which holds only in-frame ones; the method was immunoSEQ multiplex PCR. The repertoire consists of about 70,000 clones, with less than 90% occurring once and the leading ten covering 4.7%. On this clone itself: Antigen: not known.

Patients were living with locally advanced or metastatic urothelial carcinoma. This receptor was obtained from a man between 70 and 80 years old with urothelial cancer. Sequences were derived from PBMCs, sampled around atezolizumab (anti-PD-L1) treatment.

CDR3 in amino acids: CASSMGTGRTDTQYF. In nucleotides, the CDR3 is TGTGCCAGTAGTATGGGTACAGGACGCACAGATACGCAGTATTTT. The V gene is TRBV19, the J gene TRBJ2-3, with D possibly being TRBD1 (5 bases). Trimming left V 3 bases short and J 1 base short, with 11 bases between. CDR3 length equals 15 residues. The germline V gene encodes CDR1 LNHDA and CDR2 SQIVND (reference sequence).